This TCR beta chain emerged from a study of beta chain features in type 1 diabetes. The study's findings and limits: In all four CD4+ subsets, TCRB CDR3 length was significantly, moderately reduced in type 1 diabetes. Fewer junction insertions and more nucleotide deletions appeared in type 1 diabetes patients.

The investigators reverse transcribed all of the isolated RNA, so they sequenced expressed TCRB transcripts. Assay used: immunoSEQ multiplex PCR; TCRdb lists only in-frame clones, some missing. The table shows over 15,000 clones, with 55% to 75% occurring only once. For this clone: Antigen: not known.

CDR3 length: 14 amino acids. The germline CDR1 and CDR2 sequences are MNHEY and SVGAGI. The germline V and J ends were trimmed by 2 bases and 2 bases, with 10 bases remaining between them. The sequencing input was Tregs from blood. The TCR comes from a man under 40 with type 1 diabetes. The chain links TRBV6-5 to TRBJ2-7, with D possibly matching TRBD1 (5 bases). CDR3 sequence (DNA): TGTGCCAGCAGTTACGGGCAGGGCCCCTACGAGCAGTACTTC. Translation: CASSYGQGPYEQYF.